This T cell receptor beta chain was sequenced during a study of shared clonotypes between healthy human individuals. Looking at the study overall: The composition of the donors was a couple of women and a few men aged 18 to 49.

Germline-derived CDR1 and CDR2 are SNHLY and FYNNEI. Deletions cut 5 bases from V and 5 bases from J, with 7 bases between. CDR3 size: 11 residues. Sequencing was performed with immunoSEQ multiplex PCR; in TCRdb, only in-frame clones are kept and a portion is missing. Here the sample spans 2 million to 2.5 million clones, roughly 95% being singletons. Sequenced: naive CD4+ T cells sorted from blood. The subset was: CD45RA+ positively selected. This sequence was found in a man in his late teens or twenties in good health. The V call is TRBV2, the J call TRBJ2-7; a weak D match, TRBD2 (5 bases). The CDR3 region is CASSMEDEQYF. The DNA for the CDR3 is TGTGCCAGCAGTATGGAGGACGAGCAGTACTTC.